This TCR beta chain comes out of a study of graft-versus-host responses after intestinal transplantation. V shed 4 bases and J 4 bases; nucleotides not matched to a gene: 6. This CDR3 region has 14 residues. In germline, CDR1 is KGHSH, CDR2 LQKENI. Libraries were prepared by immunoSEQ multiplex PCR; TCRdb keeps only in-frame clonotypes and omits some of them. The data hold 40,000 or so clones, with approximately 95% observed a single time. The specimen comprised PBMCs, sampled 700 to 850 days after intestinal transplantation. The receptor comes from a human patient who received an intestinal transplant, so some T cells may come from the graft donor. The chain joins TRBV18 to TRBJ2-7; TRBD2 matches at 8 bases. CDR3 sequence reads: CASSLPGGGYEQYF. Written as DNA, the CDR3 is TGTGCCAGCTCACTACCCGGGGGGGGTTACGAGCAGTACTTC.